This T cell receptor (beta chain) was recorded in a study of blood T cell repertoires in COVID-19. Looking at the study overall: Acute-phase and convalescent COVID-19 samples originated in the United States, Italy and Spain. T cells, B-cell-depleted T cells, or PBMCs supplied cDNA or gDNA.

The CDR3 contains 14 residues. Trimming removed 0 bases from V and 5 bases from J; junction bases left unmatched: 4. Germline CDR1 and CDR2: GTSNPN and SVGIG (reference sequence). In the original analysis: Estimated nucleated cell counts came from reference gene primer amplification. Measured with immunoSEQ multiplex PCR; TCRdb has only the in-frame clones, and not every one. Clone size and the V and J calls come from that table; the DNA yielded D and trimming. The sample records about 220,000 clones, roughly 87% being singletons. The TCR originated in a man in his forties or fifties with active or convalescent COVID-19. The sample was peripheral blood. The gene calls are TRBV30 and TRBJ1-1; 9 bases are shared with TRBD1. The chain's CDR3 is CAWSVGTGWTEAFF. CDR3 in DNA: TGTGCCTGGAGTGTAGGGACAGGGTGGACTGAAGCTTTCTTT.